This note documents a single T cell receptor beta chain sequence. As yet, its antigen is unknown. Multiplex PCR with BIOMED2 TRB-A/B primer pools amplified TRB rearrangements. Via MiXCR, TCRdb re-called the multiplex PCR reads, giving one row per CDR3 protein. The table includes about 5,400 distinct CDR3 sequences, less than 35% detected once. CDR1 and CDR2 from the germline V gene are SEHNR and FQNEAQ (reference sequence). V was pared by 2 bases and J by 4 bases, with 7 bases between. The CDR3 spans 13 residues. TRB was amplified from about 250-500 ng of blood genomic DNA. The sample comes from a study of T and B cells in COVID-19 patients. Broader study findings: In COVID-19 patients, T cell receptor beta variable and joining gene use was reportedly strongly skewed.

The specimen sequenced was blood. The sequence derives from a human donor with active COVID-19. The genes are TRBV7-9 and TRBJ2-3; D is unclear. CDR3 sequence: CASSLRAADTQYF. The DNA for the CDR3 is TGTGCCAGCAGCTTAAGGGCTGCAGATACGCAGTATTTT.